This entry lists 20 T cell receptor beta chains sequenced from one sample in a study of blood T cell repertoires in COVID-19. This table comes from immunoSEQ multiplex PCR, and its TCRdb copy is limited to in-frame clones, with some not included. The data show 300,000 to 400,000 clones, 88% seen once. Sequencing was performed on peripheral blood. All receptors derive from a woman aged 70-85 years with COVID-19, enrolled during active disease.

V usage is TRBV9 and J usage is TRBJ2-5, with D unresolved. In germline, CDR1 is SGDLS, CDR2 YYNGEE. V was cut by 0 bases and J by 0 bases, with 9 bases left in between. This CDR3 is built from 15 residues. Here the CDR3 DNA reads TGTGCCAGCAGCGTAGATAGTAGCAACCAAGAGACCCAGTACTTC. Translation: CASSVDSSNQETQYF.

The chain links TRBV20-1 to TRBJ1-4; D remains unclear. Deletions cut 5 bases from V and 5 bases from J, with 6 bases between. In germline, CDR1 is DFQATT, CDR2 SNEGSKA (reference sequence). The CDR3 extends over 11 amino acids. This CDR3 reads CSAQKNEKLFF. The CDR3 DNA sequence: TGCAGTGCTCAGAAAAATGAAAAACTGTTTTTT.

The V gene is TRBV4-2, the J gene TRBJ1-4; TRBD1 matches 7 bases. The CDR3 runs 15 residues. Trimming took 3 bases from V and 8 from J; bases not matched to a gene: 9. Germline V gene sequence: CDR1 LGHNA, CDR2 YNFKEQ. CDR3 DNA: TGTGCCAGCAGCCAGGACCGGGACAGAGGAGAAAAACTGTTTTTT. Translating it yields CASSQDRDRGEKLFF.

This chain's CDR3 is CASSFLRLAEIYNEQFF. DNA for the CDR3: TGTGCCAGCAGTTTTTTAAGGCTAGCGGAAATATACAATGAGCAGTTCTTC. This sequence joins TRBV6-2 or TRBV6-3 and TRBJ2-1, with 7 bases that match TRBD2. The CDR3 sequence is 17 residues long. J was trimmed by 4 bases and V by 4 bases; bases with no gene match: 13. CDR1 is MNHEY, CDR2 SVGEGT, per germline.

The chain recombines TRBV27 with TRBJ1-1, with a weak D call TRBD1 (5 bases). From germline, CDR1 is MNHEY and CDR2 SMNVEV (reference sequence). V was clipped by 3 bases and J by 4 bases, with 15 bases between them. The CDR3 length is 15 residues. The DNA for the CDR3 is TGTGCCAGCAGTTTGGGTGTAGGGGCCCCCACTGAAGCTTTCTTT. It encodes CASSLGVGAPTEAFF.

The rearrangement links TRBV7-9 to TRBJ1-1; the D is unclear. Germline V gives CDR1 SEHNR, CDR2 FQNEAQ (reference sequence). This CDR3 comprises 15 residues. The germline V and J ends were trimmed by 6 bases and 1 base, with 15 bases remaining between them. The CDR3 protein is CASSSKRLENTEAFF. CDR3 DNA sequence: TGTGCCAGCAGTTCTAAGAGGCTGGAGAACACTGAAGCTTTCTTT.

The chain carries TRBV5-1 and TRBJ2-2; possibly TRBD1 for D (5 bases). V lost 2 bases, J lost 4 bases, and 9 bases lay in between. The CDR3 contains 14 residues. Germline V gives CDR1 SGHRS, CDR2 YFSETQ. CDR3 nucleotides: TGCGCCAGCAGCTTTCGTAGGGGCACCGGGGAGCTGTTTTTT. This sequence encodes CASSFRRGTGELFF. Full variable domain (missing parts from reference TRBV5-1 and TRBJ2-2): KAGVTQTPRYLIKTRGQQVTLSCSPISGHRSVSWYQQTPGQGLQFLFEYFSETQRNKGNFPGRFSGRQFSNSRSEMNVSTLELGDSALYLCASSFRRGTGELFFGEGSRLTVL.

This clone was picked up one time. The V call is TRBV7-7, the J call TRBJ2-1, with 10 bases fitting TRBD2. Germline V gene data show CDR1 as SSHAT and CDR2 as FNYEAQ (reference sequence). V was clipped by 2 bases and J by 5 bases; unmatched bases: 6. This CDR3 contains 16 residues. As DNA, the CDR3 is TGTGCCAGCAGCTTACGGGTAGCGGGGGGAAACAATGAGCAGTTCTTC. This encodes CASSLRVAGGNNEQFF.

This sequence joins TRBV10-3 and TRBJ1-5; TRBD1 agrees at 9 bases. Germline V gene lookup returns CDR1 ENHRY and CDR2 SYGVKD. The V and J ends lost 5 bases and 2 bases, in that order; junction bases with no gene match: 4. The CDR3 sequence is 15 residues long. The CDR3 bases are TGTGCCATCAGTAGGGACAGGGTACGCAATCAGCCCCAGCATTTT. Translation gives CAISRDRVRNQPQHF.

This clone was detected a few times. V usage is TRBV2 and J usage is TRBJ2-4, with D maybe TRBD2 (6 bases). From germline, CDR1 is SNHLY and CDR2 FYNNEI. Between the trimmed V and J ends, which lost 3 bases and 9 bases, there was a span of 6 bases. The CDR3 covers 11 residues. In nucleotides, the CDR3 is TGTGCCAGCAGTGACGGGGGCATTCAGTACTTC. This encodes CASSDGGIQYF.

The DNA of the CDR3 is TGTGCCTGGTCGACGGGACATAAAAAGGCCTACGAGCAGTACTTC. Translation gives CAWSTGHKKAYEQYF. This rearrangement joins TRBV30 to TRBJ2-7; tentatively, D is TRBD1 (6 bases). Trimming shortened V by 5 bases and J by 2 bases, and 19 bases separated the two germline ends. The CDR3 is made up of 15 amino acids. Per the germline V gene, CDR1 is GTSNPN and CDR2 is SVGIG (reference sequence). Using reference TRBV30 and TRBJ2-7 for the parts outside the CDR3, the full variable domain is SQTIHQWPATLVQPVGSPLSLECTVEGTSNPNLYWYRQAAGRGLQLLFYSVGIGQISSEVPQNLSASRPQDRQFILSSKKLLLSDSGFYLCAWSTGHKKAYEQYFGPGTRLTVT.

V and J are TRBV11-2 and TRBJ1-2; D not resolved. Trimming cost V 5 bases and J 8 bases, with 21 bases left between them. CDR1 and CDR2 (germline): SGHAT, FQNNGV. The CDR3 loop spans 15 amino acids. The CDR3, as DNA: TGTGCCAGCAGCCGATTCGACGCCGGGCCGGGGGGCTACACCTTC. Translation gives CASSRFDAGPGGYTF.

This sequence joins TRBV7-3 and TRBJ1-6; 8 bases agree with TRBD1. Germline V gene lookup returns CDR1 SGHTA and CDR2 FQGTGA. The CDR3 is 14 amino acids. Trimming at V came to 6 bases and at J to 11 bases, leaving 9 bases not matched to a gene. CDR3 coding DNA: TGTGCCAGCAGACAGGACAGGGAAAAAACACCCCTCCACTTT. As protein: CASRQDREKTPLHF.

The CDR3 protein is CASSLAAGSRGTGELFF. The DNA for the CDR3 is TGTGCCAGCAGCTTAGCGGCGGGGAGTCGGGGCACCGGGGAGCTGTTTTTT. The chain is built from TRBV7-2 and TRBJ2-2; TRBD2 might be the D (6 bases). Deletions cut 0 bases from V and 4 bases from J, with 15 bases between. This CDR3 spans 17 amino acids. Germline loops: CDR1 SGHTA, CDR2 FQGNSA.

The rearrangement uses TRBV30 and TRBJ1-2; TRBD1 agrees at 10 bases. V trimming: 0 bases; J trimming: 8 bases; junction bases outside the gene matches: 15. Germline values: CDR1 GTSNPN, CDR2 SVGIG (reference sequence). The CDR3 has 17 amino acids. CDR3 DNA: TGTGCCTGGAGTGTCCCCCCGGGACAGGGGATAATTGGAGGCTACACCTTC. Encoded protein: CAWSVPPGQGIIGGYTF.

The chain recombines TRBV5-6 with TRBJ2-3, with D possibly TRBD1 on 5 matching bases. V lost 0 bases and J lost 0, with 8 bases in between. Germline V gene sequence: CDR1 SGHDT, CDR2 YYEEEE. There are 15 residues in the CDR3. The DNA of the CDR3 is TGTGCCAGCAGCTTGGGCGCAGGGAGCACAGATACGCAGTATTTT. Its translation is CASSLGAGSTDTQYF.

As for this clone: The junction departs from germline at one end; a sequencing error may be responsible. Other nucleotide sequences from this sample produce the same CDR3. The chain carries TRBV5-1 and TRBJ1-2; possibly TRBD1 for D (5 bases). Germline values: CDR1 SGHRS, CDR2 YFSETQ. CDR3 size: 13 residues. This CDR3 is CASSLGEDYGYTF. CDR3 nucleotides: TGCGCCAGCAGTTTGGGGGAGGACTATGGCTACACCTTC.

The chain is built from TRBV19 and TRBJ2-3, with D maybe TRBD2 (5 bases). V lost 7 bases and J lost 1, with 12 bases in between. Germline V CDR1 and CDR2: LNHDA, SQIVND (reference sequence). The CDR3 sequence is 14 residues long. CDR3 coding DNA: TGTGCCAGTATCGACGGGCGGGGCACAGATACGCAGTATTTT. The encoded protein is CASIDGRGTDTQYF.

The chain has TRBV15 and TRBJ2-3; no clear D. The CDR3 covers 14 residues. Germline loops: CDR1 LNHNV, CDR2 YYDKDF (reference sequence). Deletions cut 0 bases from V and 3 bases from J, with 7 bases between. The CDR3 sequence: CATSREEWTDTQYF. The CDR3 region has the DNA TGTGCCACCAGCAGAGAAGAGTGGACAGATACGCAGTATTTT.

The J gene is TRBJ1-2, the V gene TRBV2, with TRBD1 matching 9 bases. The CDR3 contains 14 residues. The V and J ends lost 7 bases and 8 bases, in that order; junction bases with no gene match: 11. Germline values: CDR1 SNHLY, CDR2 FYNNEI. CDR3: CASNSEQGAGGYTF. CDR3 nucleotides: TGTGCCAGCAATAGTGAACAGGGGGCGGGCGGCTACACCTTC.